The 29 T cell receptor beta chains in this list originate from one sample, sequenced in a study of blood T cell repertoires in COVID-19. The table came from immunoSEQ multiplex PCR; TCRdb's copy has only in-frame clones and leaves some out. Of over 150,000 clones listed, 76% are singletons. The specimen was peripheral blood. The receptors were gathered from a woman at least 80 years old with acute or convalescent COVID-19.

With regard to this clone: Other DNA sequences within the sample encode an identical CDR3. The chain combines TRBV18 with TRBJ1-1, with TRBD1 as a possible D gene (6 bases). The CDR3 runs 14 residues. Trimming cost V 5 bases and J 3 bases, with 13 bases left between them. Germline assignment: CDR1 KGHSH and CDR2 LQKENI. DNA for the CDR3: TGTGCCAGCTCAACTCAGGGGAGTGACACTGAAGCTTTCTTT. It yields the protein CASSTQGSDTEAFF. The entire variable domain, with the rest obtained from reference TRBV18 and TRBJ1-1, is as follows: NAGVMQNPRHLVRRRGQEARLRCSPMKGHSHVYWYRQLPEEGLKFMVYLQKENIIDESGMPKERFSAEFPKEGPSILRIQQVVRGDSAAYFCASSTQGSDTEAFFGQGTRLTVV.

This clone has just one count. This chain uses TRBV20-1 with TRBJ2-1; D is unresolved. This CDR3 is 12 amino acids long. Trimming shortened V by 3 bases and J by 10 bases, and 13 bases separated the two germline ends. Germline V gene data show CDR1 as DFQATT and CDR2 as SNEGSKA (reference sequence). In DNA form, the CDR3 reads TGCAGTGCTAGTTTTGGCCGCTTGGAGCAGTTCTTC. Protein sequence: CSASFGRLEQFF.

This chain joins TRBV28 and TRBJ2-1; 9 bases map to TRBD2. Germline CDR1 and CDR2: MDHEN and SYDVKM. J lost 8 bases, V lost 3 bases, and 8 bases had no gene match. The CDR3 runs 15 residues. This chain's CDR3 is CASSLAGGRRDEQFF. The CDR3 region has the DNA TGTGCCAGCAGTTTGGCGGGGGGGAGACGGGATGAGCAGTTCTTC. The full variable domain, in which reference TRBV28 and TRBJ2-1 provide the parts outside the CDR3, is DVKVTQSSRYLVKRTGEKVFLECVQDMDHENMFWYRQDPGLGLRLIYFSYDVKMKEKGDIPEGYSVSREKKERFSLILESASTNQTSMYLCASSLAGGRRDEQFFGPGTRLTVL.

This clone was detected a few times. DNA for the CDR3: TGTGCCATCAGTCTACAGGAGTCTACTGAAGCTTTCTTT. As protein: CAISLQESTEAFF. This rearrangement joins TRBV10-3 to TRBJ1-1, with a possible D match to TRBD1 (5 bases). Trimming stripped 5 bases from V and 5 bases from J, with 12 bases between. This CDR3 has 13 amino acids. The V gene's germline CDR1 is ENHRY and CDR2 SYGVKD.

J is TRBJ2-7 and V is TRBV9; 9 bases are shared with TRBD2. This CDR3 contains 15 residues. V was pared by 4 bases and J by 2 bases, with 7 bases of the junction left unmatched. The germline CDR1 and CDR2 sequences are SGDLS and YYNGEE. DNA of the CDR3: TGTGCCAGCAGCTATAGCGGGAGTACCCCCTACGAGCAGTACTTC. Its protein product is CASSYSGSTPYEQYF.

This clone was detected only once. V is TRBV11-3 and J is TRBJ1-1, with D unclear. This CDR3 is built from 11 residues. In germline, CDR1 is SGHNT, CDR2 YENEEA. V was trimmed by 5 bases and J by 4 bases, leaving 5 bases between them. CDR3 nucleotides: TGTGCCAGCAGCCTCGGCACTGAAGCTTTCTTT. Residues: CASSLGTEAFF.

Written as DNA, the CDR3 is TGTGCCAGCAGCTTAGTGGCGGCTGGGACCGGGGAGCTGTTTTTT. Its translation is CASSLVAAGTGELFF. V gene TRBV11-2 combines with J gene TRBJ2-2, with no clear D. Trimming shortened V by 1 base and J by 5 bases, and 11 bases separated the two germline ends. The length of the CDR3 is 15 residues. CDR1 is SGHAT and CDR2 is FQNNGV in the germline V gene.

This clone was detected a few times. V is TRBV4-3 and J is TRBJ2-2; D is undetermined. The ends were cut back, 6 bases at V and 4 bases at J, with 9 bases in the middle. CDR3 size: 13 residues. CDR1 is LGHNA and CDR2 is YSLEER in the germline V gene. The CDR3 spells CASRLVGTGELFF. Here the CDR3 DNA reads TGCGCCAGCAGGCTAGTCGGCACCGGGGAGCTGTTTTTT.

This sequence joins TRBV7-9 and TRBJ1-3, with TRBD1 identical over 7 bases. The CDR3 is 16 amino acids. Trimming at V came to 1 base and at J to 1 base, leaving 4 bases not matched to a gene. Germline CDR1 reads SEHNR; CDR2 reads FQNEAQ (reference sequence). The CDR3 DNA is TGTGCCAGCAGCTTAGACTCGGGACAGTCTGGAAACACCATATATTTT. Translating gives CASSLDSGQSGNTIYF. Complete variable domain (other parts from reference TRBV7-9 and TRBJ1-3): DTGVSQNPRHKITKRGQNVTFRCDPISEHNRLYWYRQTLGQGPEFLTYFQNEAQLEKSRLLSDRFSAERPKGSFSTLEIQRTEQGDSAMYLCASSLDSGQSGNTIYFGEGSWLTVV.

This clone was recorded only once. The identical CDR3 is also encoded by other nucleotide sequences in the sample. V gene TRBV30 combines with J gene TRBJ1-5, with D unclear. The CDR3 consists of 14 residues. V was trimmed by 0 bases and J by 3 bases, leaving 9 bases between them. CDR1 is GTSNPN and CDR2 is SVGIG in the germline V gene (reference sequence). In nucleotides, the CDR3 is TGTGCCTGGAGTGTAGGAGGGTACAATCAGCCCCAGCATTTT. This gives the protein CAWSVGGYNQPQHF.

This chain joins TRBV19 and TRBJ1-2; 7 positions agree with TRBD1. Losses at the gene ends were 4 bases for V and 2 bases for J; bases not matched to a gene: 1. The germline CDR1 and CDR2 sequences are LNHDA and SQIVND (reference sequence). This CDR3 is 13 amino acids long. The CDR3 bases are TGTGCCAGTAGTAACAGGGGCAACTATGGCTACACCTTC. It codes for CASSNRGNYGYTF.

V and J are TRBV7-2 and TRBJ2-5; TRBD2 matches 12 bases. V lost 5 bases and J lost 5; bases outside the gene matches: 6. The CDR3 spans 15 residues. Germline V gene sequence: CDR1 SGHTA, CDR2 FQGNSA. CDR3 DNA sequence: TGTGCCAGCAGCGAATCTAGCGGGGGGGCGGAGACCCAGTACTTC. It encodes CASSESSGGAETQYF. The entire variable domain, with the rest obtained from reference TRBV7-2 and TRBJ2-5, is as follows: GAGVSQSPSNKVTEKGKDVELRCDPISGHTALYWYRQSLGQGLEFLIYFQGNSAPDKSGLPSDRFSAERTGGSVSTLTIQRTQQEDSAVYLCASSESSGGAETQYFGPGTRLLVL.

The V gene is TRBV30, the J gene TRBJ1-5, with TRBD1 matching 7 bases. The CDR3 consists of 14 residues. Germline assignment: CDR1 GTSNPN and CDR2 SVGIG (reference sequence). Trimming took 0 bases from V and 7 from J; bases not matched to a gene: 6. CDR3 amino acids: CAWSVGQGVQPQHF. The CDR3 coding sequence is TGTGCCTGGAGTGTAGGCCAGGGGGTCCAGCCCCAGCATTTT.

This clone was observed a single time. This CDR3 reads CASSIGKAGIVTGELFF. The CDR3 nucleotides read TGTGCCAGTAGTATAGGGAAGGCGGGGATAGTGACCGGGGAGCTGTTTTTT. V gene TRBV19 combines with J gene TRBJ2-2; possibly TRBD2 for D (6 bases). The CDR3 contains 17 residues. Germline CDR1 reads LNHDA; CDR2 reads SQIVND (reference sequence). Trimming left V 1 base short and J 5 bases short, with 17 bases between.

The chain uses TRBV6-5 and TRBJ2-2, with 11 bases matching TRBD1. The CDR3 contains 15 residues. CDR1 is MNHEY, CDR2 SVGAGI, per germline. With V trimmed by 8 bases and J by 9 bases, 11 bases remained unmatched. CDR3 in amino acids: CASLRTGGGNRELFF. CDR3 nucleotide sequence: TGTGCCAGCCTAAGGACAGGGGGCGGAAATCGGGAGCTGTTTTTT.

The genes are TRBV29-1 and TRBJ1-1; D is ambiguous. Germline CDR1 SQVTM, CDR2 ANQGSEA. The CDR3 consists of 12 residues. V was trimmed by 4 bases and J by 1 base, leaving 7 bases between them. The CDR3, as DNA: TGCAGCGTTGTCCCGAGGAACACTGAAGCTTTCTTT. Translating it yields CSVVPRNTEAFF.

The CDR3 coding sequence is TGTGCCAGTAGTCCCCAGGGCAGGACTAATGAAAAACTGTTTTTT. Translating it yields CASSPQGRTNEKLFF. The J gene is TRBJ1-4, the V gene TRBV19; D might be TRBD1 (5 bases). Germline V lookup: CDR1 LNHDA, CDR2 SQIVND (reference sequence). The CDR3 sequence is 15 residues long. V was trimmed by 5 bases and J by 2 bases, leaving 12 bases between them.

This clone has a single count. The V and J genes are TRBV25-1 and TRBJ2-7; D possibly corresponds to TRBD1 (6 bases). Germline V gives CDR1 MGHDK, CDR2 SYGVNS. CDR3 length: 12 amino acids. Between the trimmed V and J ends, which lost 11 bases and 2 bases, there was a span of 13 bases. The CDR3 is CAVRDTTYEQYF. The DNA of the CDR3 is TGTGCCGTCCGGGACACCACCTACGAGCAGTACTTC.

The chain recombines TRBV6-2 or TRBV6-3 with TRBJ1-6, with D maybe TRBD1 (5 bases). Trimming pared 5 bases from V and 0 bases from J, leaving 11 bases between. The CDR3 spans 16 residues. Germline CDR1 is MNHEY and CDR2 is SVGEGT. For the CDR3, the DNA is TGTGCCAGCAGTCGGACCGACAGCTCCTATAATTCACCCCTCCACTTT. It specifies CASSRTDSSYNSPLHF.

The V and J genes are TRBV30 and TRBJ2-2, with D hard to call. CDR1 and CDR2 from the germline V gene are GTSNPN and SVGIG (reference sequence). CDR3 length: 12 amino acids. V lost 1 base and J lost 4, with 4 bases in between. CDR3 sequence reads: CAWSGSTGELFF. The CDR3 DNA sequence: TGTGCCTGGAGTGGGAGCACCGGGGAGCTGTTTTTT.

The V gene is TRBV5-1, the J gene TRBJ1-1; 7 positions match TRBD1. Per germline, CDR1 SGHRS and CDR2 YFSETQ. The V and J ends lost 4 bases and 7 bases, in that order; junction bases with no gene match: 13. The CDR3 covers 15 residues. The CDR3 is CASSVPQGDRNEAFF. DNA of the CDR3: TGCGCCAGCAGCGTTCCGCAGGGGGATAGGAATGAAGCTTTCTTT.

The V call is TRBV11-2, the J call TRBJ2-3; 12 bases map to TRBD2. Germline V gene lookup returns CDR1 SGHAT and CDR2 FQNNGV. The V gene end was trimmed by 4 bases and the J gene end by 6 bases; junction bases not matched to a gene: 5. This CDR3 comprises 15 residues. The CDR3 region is CASSSLAGGFDTQYF. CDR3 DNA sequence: TGTGCCAGCAGCTCCCTAGCGGGAGGGTTTGATACGCAGTATTTT.

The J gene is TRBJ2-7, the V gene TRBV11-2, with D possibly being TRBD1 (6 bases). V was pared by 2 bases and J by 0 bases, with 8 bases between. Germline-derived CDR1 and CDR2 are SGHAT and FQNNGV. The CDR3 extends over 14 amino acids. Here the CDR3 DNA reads TGTGCCAGCAGCTTAACAGGGATCTCCTACGAGCAGTACTTC. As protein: CASSLTGISYEQYF.

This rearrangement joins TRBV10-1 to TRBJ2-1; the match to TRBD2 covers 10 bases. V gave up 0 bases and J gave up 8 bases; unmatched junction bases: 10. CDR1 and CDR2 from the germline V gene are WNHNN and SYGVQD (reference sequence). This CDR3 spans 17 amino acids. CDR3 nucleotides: TGCGCCAGCAGTGAGTCCCCTCCTAGCGGGAGTTCGTATGAGCAGTTCTTC. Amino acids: CASSESPPSGSSYEQFF.

The CDR3: CASSQSAGREQYF. The CDR3 bases are TGTGCCAGCAGCCAATCGGCGGGCAGGGAGCAGTACTTC. The chain links TRBV3-1 (or the pseudogene TRBV3-2) to TRBJ2-7; a possible D gene is TRBD2 (5 bases). Germline V CDR1 and CDR2: LGHDT, YNNKEL (reference sequence). The CDR3 has 13 amino acids. V lost 2 bases and J 7 bases, leaving 12 bases between the germline ends.

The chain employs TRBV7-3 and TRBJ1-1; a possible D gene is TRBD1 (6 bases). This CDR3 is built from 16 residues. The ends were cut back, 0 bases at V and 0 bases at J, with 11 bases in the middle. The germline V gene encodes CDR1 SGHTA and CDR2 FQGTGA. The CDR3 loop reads CASSLTAGALNTEAFF. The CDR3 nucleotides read TGTGCCAGCAGCTTAACTGCGGGGGCCTTGAACACTGAAGCTTTCTTT.

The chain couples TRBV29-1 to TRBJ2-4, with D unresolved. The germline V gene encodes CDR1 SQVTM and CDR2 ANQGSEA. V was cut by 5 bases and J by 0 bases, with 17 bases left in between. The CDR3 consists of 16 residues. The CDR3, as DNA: TGCAGCGTTTCTGGCGGCCACGTGTTAGCCAAAAACATTCAGTACTTC. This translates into CSVSGGHVLAKNIQYF.

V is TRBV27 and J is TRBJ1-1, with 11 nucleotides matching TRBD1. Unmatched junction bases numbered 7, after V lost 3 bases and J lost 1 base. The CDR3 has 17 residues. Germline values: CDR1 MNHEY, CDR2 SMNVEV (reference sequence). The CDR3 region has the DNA TGTGCCAGCAGTTTTTTCGGACAGGGGGCAGGGAACACTGAAGCTTTCTTT. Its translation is CASSFFGQGAGNTEAFF.

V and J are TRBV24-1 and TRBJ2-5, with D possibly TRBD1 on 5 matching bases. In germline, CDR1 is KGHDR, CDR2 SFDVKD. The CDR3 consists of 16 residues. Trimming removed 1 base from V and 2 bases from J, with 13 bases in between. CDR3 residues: CATSDFAQGGQETQYF. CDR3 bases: TGTGCCACCAGTGATTTTGCCCAGGGCGGTCAAGAGACCCAGTACTTC.